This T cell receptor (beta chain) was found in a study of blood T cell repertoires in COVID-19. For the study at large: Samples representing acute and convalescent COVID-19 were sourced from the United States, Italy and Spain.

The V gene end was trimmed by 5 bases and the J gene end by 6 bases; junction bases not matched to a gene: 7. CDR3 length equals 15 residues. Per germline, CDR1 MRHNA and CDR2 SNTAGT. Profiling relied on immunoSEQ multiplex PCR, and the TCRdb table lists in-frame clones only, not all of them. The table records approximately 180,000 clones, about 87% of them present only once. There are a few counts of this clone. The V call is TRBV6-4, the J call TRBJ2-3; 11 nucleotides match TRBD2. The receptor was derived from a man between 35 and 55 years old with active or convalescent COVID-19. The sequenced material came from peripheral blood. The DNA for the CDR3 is TGTGCCAGCAGTCGACTAGCGGGGCACCCGGATACGCAGTATTTT. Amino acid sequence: CASSRLAGHPDTQYF.